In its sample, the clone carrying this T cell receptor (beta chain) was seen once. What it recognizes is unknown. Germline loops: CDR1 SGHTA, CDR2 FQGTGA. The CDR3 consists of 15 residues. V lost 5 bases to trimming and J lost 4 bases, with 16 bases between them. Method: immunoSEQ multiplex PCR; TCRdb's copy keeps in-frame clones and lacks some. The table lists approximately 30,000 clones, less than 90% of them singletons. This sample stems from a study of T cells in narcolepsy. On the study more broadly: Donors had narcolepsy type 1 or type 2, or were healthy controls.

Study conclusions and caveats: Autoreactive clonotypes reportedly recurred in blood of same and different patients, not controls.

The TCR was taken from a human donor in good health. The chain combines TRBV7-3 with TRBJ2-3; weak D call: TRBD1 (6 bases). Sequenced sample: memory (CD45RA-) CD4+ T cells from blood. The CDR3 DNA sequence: TGTGCCAGCAGCATAGGGCACCAGGGGTCAGATACGCAGTATTTT. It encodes CASSIGHQGSDTQYF.